The 5 T cell receptor beta chains below were found in one sample sequenced in a study of Graves' ophthalmopathy and Graves' hyperthyroidism. As the template, RNA transcripts were used to amplify TCR beta CDR3 regions. The first-round RT-PCR employed HTBI primers together with the Qiagen OneStep RT-PCR kit. A multiplex PCR was then performed as the second round. TCRdb passed the multiplex PCR reads through MiXCR, listing each CDR3 protein once. The sample shows around 670,000 distinct CDR3 sequences, about 44% of them seen only once. Source material: peripheral blood. These receptors all stem from an adult man with Graves' ophthalmopathy.

This clonotype was recorded many times. The genes are TRBV29-1 and TRBJ2-3; the D call may be TRBD1 or TRBD2 (5 bases each). The CDR3 extends over 13 amino acids. Trimming took off 4 bases at V and 0 bases at J, with 8 bases between the two ends. Per the germline V gene, CDR1 is SQVTM and CDR2 is ANQGSEA. The CDR3 nucleotides are TGCAGCGTTGTAAGGGACAGCACAGATACGCAGTATTTT. It yields the protein CSVVRDSTDTQYF.

The chain links TRBV7-3 to TRBJ2-7; D is tentatively TRBD1 or TRBD2 (6 bases each). The CDR3 loop spans 16 amino acids. V lost 6 bases, J lost 0 bases, and 18 bases lay in between. The germline gives CDR1 SGHTA, CDR2 FQGTGA. In DNA, the CDR3 is TGTGCCAGCAGTCCGTCGAACGGGGGCGGCTCCTACGAGCAGTACTTC. This encodes CASSPSNGGGSYEQYF.

The gene calls are TRBV20-1 and TRBJ1-2; possibly TRBD1 for D (5 bases). The ends were cut back, 4 bases at V and 8 bases at J, with 17 bases in the middle. The V gene's germline CDR1 is DFQATT and CDR2 SNEGSKA (reference sequence). The CDR3 is 13 amino acids. CDR3 bases: TGCAGTGCTACAATGACCAGGGACGAAGGCTACACCTTC. It is translated as CSATMTRDEGYTF.

This clonotype was observed many times. V and J are TRBV2 and TRBJ1-3; TRBD1 is a possible D gene (6 bases). The CDR3 covers 15 residues. Germline V gene sequence: CDR1 SNHLY, CDR2 FYNNEI. V dropped 3 bases and J dropped 1 base, with 10 bases sitting between them. The chain's CDR3 is CASSDDRQSGNTIYF. CDR3 in DNA: TGTGCCAGCAGTGATGACAGGCAGTCTGGAAACACCATATATTTT.

This rearrangement joins TRBV25-1 to TRBJ2-2; D remains unclear. The V gene's germline CDR1 is MGHDK and CDR2 SYGVNS. Trimming left V 6 bases short and J 0 bases short, with 5 bases between. CDR3 length: 13 residues. Written as DNA, the CDR3 is TGTGCCAGCAGAAGCCCGAACACCGGGGAGCTGTTTTTT. Its protein product is CASRSPNTGELFF.